This T cell receptor beta chain was sequenced during a study of tumor and adjacent non-tumor tissue in lung cancer. Study as a whole: Aged about 31 to 85 years, patients included 10 men and about 5 women with stage I to III disease.

CDR3 length: 14 residues. Trimming removed 5 bases from V and 4 bases from J; junction bases left unmatched: 4. From germline, CDR1 is SEHNR and CDR2 FQNEAQ (reference sequence). Three rounds of nested PCR, following a modified ARM-PCR protocol, produced the TCRbeta library. TCRdb reanalysed the multiplex PCR reads using MiXCR and keeps one entry per CDR3 protein. The sample gives about 85,000 distinct CDR3 sequences, 61% of which show up once; roughly 15% is in the top ten. The template was RNA from unsorted bulk tissue. A word on this clonotype: A much more abundant neighbour one base away suggests this may be a read error.

Sequenced material: lung tumor tissue. The clonotype was recovered from a man between 65 and 80 years old with non-small cell lung cancer. The chain is built from TRBV7-9 and TRBJ2-3; TRBD1 aligns across 9 bases. The DNA of the CDR3 is TGTGCCAGCAGCCATAGGACAGGGGCAGATACGCAGTATTTT. Translation: CASSHRTGADTQYF.